This T cell receptor beta chain appears in the sequencing data of a study of T cell responses to AZD1222 COVID-19 vaccine. Study-wide results and limits: Researchers report vaccine-associated CD4 TCRs spanning spike, with dominance at 160-218 and 743-854.

Second doses were pooled across both intervals (about 4 or about 12 weeks). Assay used: immunoSEQ multiplex PCR; TCRdb lists only in-frame clones, some missing. The data show about 81,000 clones, 75% to 95% seen once. There are 13 residues in the CDR3. CDR1 GTSNPN and CDR2 SVGIG come from the germline V gene (reference sequence). Trimming pared 5 bases from V and 0 bases from J, leaving 8 bases between. For this clone: The antigen is undetermined.

The gene calls are TRBV30 and TRBJ1-3; D is uncertain. This clonotype was sampled from an adult who received the AZD1222 COVID-19 vaccine. The sequenced sample was peripheral blood, obtained 28 days after the second AZD1222 dose. CDR3 loop: CAWLPRSGNTIYF. The CDR3 DNA sequence: TGTGCCTGGCTCCCCCGCTCTGGAAACACCATATATTTT.